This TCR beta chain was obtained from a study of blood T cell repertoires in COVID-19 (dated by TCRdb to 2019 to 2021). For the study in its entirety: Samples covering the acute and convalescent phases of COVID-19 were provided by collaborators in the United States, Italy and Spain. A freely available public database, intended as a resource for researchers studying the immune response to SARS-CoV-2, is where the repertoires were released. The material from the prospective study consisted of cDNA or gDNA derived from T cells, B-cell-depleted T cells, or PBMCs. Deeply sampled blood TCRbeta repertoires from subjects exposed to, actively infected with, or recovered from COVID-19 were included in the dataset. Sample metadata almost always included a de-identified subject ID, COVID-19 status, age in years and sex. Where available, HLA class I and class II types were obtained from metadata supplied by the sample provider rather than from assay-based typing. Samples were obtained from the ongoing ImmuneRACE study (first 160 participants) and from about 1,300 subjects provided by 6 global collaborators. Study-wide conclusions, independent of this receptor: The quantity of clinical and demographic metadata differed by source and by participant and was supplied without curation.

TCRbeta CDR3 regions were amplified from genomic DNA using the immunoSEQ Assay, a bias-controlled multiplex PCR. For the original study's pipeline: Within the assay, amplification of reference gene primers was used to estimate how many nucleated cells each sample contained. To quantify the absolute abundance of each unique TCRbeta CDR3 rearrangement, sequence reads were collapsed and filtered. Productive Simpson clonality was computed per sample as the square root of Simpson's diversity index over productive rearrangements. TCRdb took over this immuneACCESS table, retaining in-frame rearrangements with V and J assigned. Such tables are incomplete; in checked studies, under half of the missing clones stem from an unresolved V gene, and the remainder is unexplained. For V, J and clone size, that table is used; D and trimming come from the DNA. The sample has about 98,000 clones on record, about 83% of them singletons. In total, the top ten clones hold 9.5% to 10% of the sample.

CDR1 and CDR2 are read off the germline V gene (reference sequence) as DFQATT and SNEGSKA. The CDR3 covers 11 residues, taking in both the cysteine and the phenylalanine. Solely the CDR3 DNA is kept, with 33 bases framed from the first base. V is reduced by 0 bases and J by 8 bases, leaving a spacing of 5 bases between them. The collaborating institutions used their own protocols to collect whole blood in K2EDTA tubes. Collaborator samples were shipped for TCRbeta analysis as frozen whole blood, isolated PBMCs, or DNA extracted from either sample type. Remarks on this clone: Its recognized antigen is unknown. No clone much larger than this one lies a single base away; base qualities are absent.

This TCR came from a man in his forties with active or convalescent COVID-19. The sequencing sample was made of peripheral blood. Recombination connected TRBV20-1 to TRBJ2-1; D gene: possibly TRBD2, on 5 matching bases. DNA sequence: TGCAGTGCTAGAGATAGCGATGAGCAGTTCTTC. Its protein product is CSARDSDEQFF.